This T cell receptor beta chain was recovered during a study of CD8+ T cells in alopecia areata. Study-wide results and limits: Lesional scalp displayed greater clonality than normal scalp, most notably in alopecia totalis/universalis. In scalp samples, resident alphabeta T cells of normal skin are also sequenced. Between patients, shared TCR sequences were less clear than in mice. This was possibly due in part to HLA diversity in the patient population.

Trimming removed 2 bases from V and 5 bases from J, with 10 bases in between. Per germline, CDR1 MNHEY and CDR2 SVGAGI. This CDR3 comprises 14 residues. The sequencing template was cDNA reverse transcribed from extracted RNA. TCRdb's table, derived via immunoSEQ multiplex PCR, lists solely in-frame clones and lacks some. This sample has over 150,000 clones; more than 50% occur once, and the top ten carry roughly 5.3%. As regards this clone: Its antigen remains unknown.

Sequencing was done on a sample of CD8+ T cells sorted from blood. This sequence was found in a human donor in good health. This rearrangement joins TRBV6-5 to TRBJ1-5; D is unclear. CDR3 amino acids: CASSYVAGDQPQHF. The DNA of the CDR3 is TGTGCCAGCAGTTACGTTGCCGGGGATCAGCCCCAGCATTTT.